These 32 T cell receptor beta chains were sequenced from one sample in a study of T cells in Graves' hyperthyroidism and ophthalmopathy. TCR beta CDR3 regions were amplified from RNA transcripts. Primed by the HTBI set, a first-round RT-PCR was run on the TCR CDR3. MiXCR, run by TCRdb on the multiplex PCR reads, gives a single entry per CDR3 protein. In the table there are 690,000 or so distinct CDR3 sequences, under 20% of which are singletons. Sequencing was carried out using blood. These receptors were taken from a woman between 50 and 59 years old with Graves' hyperthyroidism that later progressed to Graves' ophthalmopathy.

This clonotype showed up many times. The chain is built from TRBV10-3 and TRBJ2-5; D is possibly TRBD2 (6 bases). The ends were cut back, 3 bases at V and 5 bases at J, with 19 bases in the middle. CDR3 length: 16 residues. Germline CDR1 is ENHRY and CDR2 is SYGVKD. In DNA, the CDR3 is TGTGCCATCAGTGAAGGCATGTGGCGGGGCTCGGAGACCCAGTACTTC. This sequence encodes CAISEGMWRGSETQYF.

CDR3 DNA sequence: TGTGCCAGCAGCGTTCAGGGCTCTGGGGCCAACGTCCTGACTTTC. Translating gives CASSVQGSGANVLTF. The chain links TRBV9 to TRBJ2-6, with D possibly TRBD1 on 5 matching bases. The CDR3 has 15 amino acids. V shed 2 bases and J shed 0 bases, with 6 bases lying between them. From germline, CDR1 is SGDLS and CDR2 YYNGEE.

CDR3 DNA: TGTGCCAGTAGCCTCATGCAACAGCCCCAGCATTTT. Translation gives CASSLMQQPQHF. The chain carries TRBV19 and TRBJ1-5; D is uncertain. CDR1 and CDR2 from the germline V gene are LNHDA and SQIVND (reference sequence). The germline V and J ends were trimmed by 6 bases and 7 bases, with 10 bases remaining between them. The CDR3 covers 12 residues.

J is TRBJ2-2 and V is TRBV28; 8 bases fit TRBD2. The germline V gene encodes CDR1 MDHEN and CDR2 SYDVKM. Unmatched junction bases numbered 3, after V lost 6 bases and J lost 0 bases. CDR3 length: 15 residues. CDR3 sequence (DNA): TGTGCCAGCAGCGCGGGGGGACCGAACACCGGGGAGCTGTTTTTT. Its translation is CASSAGGPNTGELFF. The whole variable domain, remainder taken from reference TRBV28 and TRBJ2-2, is DVKVTQSSRYLVKRTGEKVFLECVQDMDHENMFWYRQDPGLGLRLIYFSYDVKMKEKGDIPEGYSVSREKKERFSLILESASTNQTSMYLCASSAGGPNTGELFFGEGSRLTVL.

The chain recombines TRBV7-2 with TRBJ2-3; 8 positions match TRBD2. The V gene end was trimmed by 5 bases and the J gene end by 6 bases; junction bases not matched to a gene: 13. The CDR3 runs 16 residues. Germline V gene data show CDR1 as SGHTA and CDR2 as FQGNSA. CDR3 nucleotide sequence: TGTGCCAGCAGCGCACGGACTAGCAGGACTTCGGATACGCAGTATTTT. Translated: CASSARTSRTSDTQYF.

J is TRBJ1-5 and V is TRBV2, with D hard to call. This CDR3 is built from 14 residues. The V end was cut by 10 bases, the J end by 3 bases, with 16 bases between. Germline-derived CDR1 and CDR2 are SNHLY and FYNNEI. CDR3 residues: CATDIRGYNQPQHF. The CDR3 DNA follows: TGTGCCACCGACATCCGCGGGTACAATCAGCCCCAGCATTTT.

This clonotype was seen more than once but under ten times. This chain uses TRBV12-3 or TRBV12-4 with TRBJ1-5, with D possibly TRBD1 on 6 matching bases. The CDR3 contains 15 residues. V gave up 5 bases and J gave up 1 base, with 12 bases separating them. The CDR3 sequence: CASSPWTASNQPQHF. The CDR3 DNA reads TGTGCCAGCAGTCCGTGGACAGCCAGCAATCAGCCCCAGCATTTT.

This clonotype was detected a few times. The gene calls are TRBV29-1 and TRBJ2-7; 7 bases fit TRBD1. CDR3 length equals 15 residues. Trimming removed 4 bases from V and 5 bases from J; junction bases left unmatched: 14. The germline V gene has CDR1 SQVTM and CDR2 ANQGSEA. CDR3 protein: CSVVGRTNTGDEQYF. DNA of the CDR3: TGCAGCGTTGTGGGCCGAACCAACACAGGGGACGAGCAGTACTTC.

This clonotype turned up a few times. A much larger clone lies a single base off, so this may be a read error. V is TRBV12-3 or TRBV12-4 and J is TRBJ2-2, with D unresolved. V gave up 3 bases and J gave up 6 bases, with 2 bases separating them. The CDR3 contains 11 residues. The CDR3 coding sequence is TGTGCCAGCAGTTTTTCCGGGGAGCTGTTTTTT. This translates into CASSFSGELFF.

This chain joins TRBV19 and TRBJ1-3; D unresolved. The CDR3 spans 15 residues. The germline V gene encodes CDR1 LNHDA and CDR2 SQIVND (reference sequence). V was trimmed by 6 bases and J by 0 bases, leaving 12 bases between them. As DNA, the CDR3 is TGTGCCAGTAGCCGGGTCCCTAGCTCTGGAAACACCATATATTTT. It yields the protein CASSRVPSSGNTIYF. The variable domain in full, with the rest retrieved from reference TRBV19 and TRBJ1-3, is DGGITQSPKYLFRKEGQNVTLSCEQNLNHDAMYWYRQDPGQGLRLIYYSQIVNDFQKGDIAEGYSVSREKKESFPLTVTSAQKNPTAFYLCASSRVPSSGNTIYFGEGSWLTVV.

This clonotype was recorded many times. The J gene is TRBJ2-7, the V gene TRBV7-9, with D tentatively TRBD1 (5 bases). The CDR3 consists of 15 residues. CDR1 is SEHNR, CDR2 FQNEAQ, per germline (reference sequence). The V end lost 3 bases, the J end lost 0 bases, and 12 bases lay between the germline ends. CDR3 bases: TGTGCCAGCAGCTTCACGGACACCAACTCCTACGAGCAGTACTTC. Translated, it gives CASSFTDTNSYEQYF. Full variable domain (remainder filled in from reference TRBV7-9 and TRBJ2-7): DTGVSQNPRHKITKRGQNVTFRCDPISEHNRLYWYRQTLGQGPEFLTYFQNEAQLEKSRLLSDRFSAERPKGSFSTLEIQRTEQGDSAMYLCASSFTDTNSYEQYFGPGTRLTVT.

The chain recombines TRBV9 with TRBJ2-1; no clear D. CDR1 is SGDLS and CDR2 is YYNGEE in the germline V gene. CDR3 length: 14 amino acids. V lost 4 bases to trimming and J lost 6 bases, with 14 bases between them. CDR3 loop: CASSLIPRANEQFF. CDR3 bases: TGTGCCAGCAGCCTTATACCCCGGGCCAATGAGCAGTTCTTC.

This clonotype was counted at least ten times. V usage is TRBV20-1 and J usage is TRBJ1-2; TRBD1 agrees at 7 bases. Germline V gives CDR1 DFQATT, CDR2 SNEGSKA (reference sequence). The length of the CDR3 is 14 residues. The V gene end was trimmed by 6 bases and the J gene end by 3 bases; junction bases not matched to a gene: 10. The CDR3 loop reads CSAITGVSDYGYTF. In DNA form, the CDR3 reads TGCAGTGCAATCACAGGGGTTAGCGACTATGGCTACACCTTC.

This clonotype was observed at least ten times. The rearrangement links TRBV5-5 to TRBJ1-1, with D uncertain. The CDR3 loop spans 14 amino acids. CDR1 is SGHKS and CDR2 is YYEKEE in the germline V gene (reference sequence). V was trimmed by 1 base and J by 5 bases, leaving 12 bases between them. The CDR3: CASSLFGENTEAFF. The CDR3 region has the DNA TGTGCCAGCAGCTTGTTCGGGGAGAATACTGAAGCTTTCTTT.

This clonotype appeared many times. The chain links TRBV9 to TRBJ2-7; the match to TRBD1 covers 9 bases. The CDR3 extends over 14 amino acids. Germline values: CDR1 SGDLS, CDR2 YYNGEE. V shed 3 bases and J 6 bases; nucleotides not matched to a gene: 7. For the CDR3, the DNA is TGTGCCAGCAGCGACCGGGACAGGGCGGGCGAGCAGTACTTC. Its protein is CASSDRDRAGEQYF.

The chain combines TRBV7-8 with TRBJ1-4; D is ambiguous. Germline CDR1 SGHVS, CDR2 FQNEAQ. CDR3 size: 15 residues. The V end was cut by 1 base, the J end by 6 bases, with 12 bases between. Here the CDR3 reads CASSLGFGSYEKLFF. In nucleotides, the CDR3 is TGTGCCAGCAGCTTAGGTTTCGGTAGTTATGAAAAACTGTTTTTT.

This CDR3 reads CASSASGVTDTQYF. DNA for the CDR3: TGCGCCAGCAGTGCTAGCGGGGTCACAGATACGCAGTATTTT. The chain couples TRBV10-2 to TRBJ2-3; 9 bases agree with TRBD2. Germline V CDR1 and CDR2: WSHSY, SAAADI. The CDR3 sequence is 14 residues long. The ends lost 4 bases at V and 2 bases at J; junction bases unmatched: 1.

This chain links TRBV29-1 with TRBJ1-4; D is possibly TRBD1 (6 bases). Germline-derived CDR1 and CDR2 are SQVTM and ANQGSEA. CDR3 size: 14 residues. V lost 4 bases and J lost 8, with 17 bases in between. The CDR3 nucleotides are TGCAGCGTTGGTTTCTCAGGGGTTGACGAAAAACTGTTTTTT. It translates to CSVGFSGVDEKLFF.

The chain couples TRBV5-5 to TRBJ1-3, with D possibly being TRBD1 (6 bases). The CDR3 runs to 19 residues. V lost 3 bases and J 4 bases, leaving 26 bases between the germline ends. The germline V gene encodes CDR1 SGHKS and CDR2 YYEKEE (reference sequence). The CDR3 sequence: CASSSVPPGMDRRGNTIYF. The CDR3 DNA reads as TGTGCCAGCAGCTCCGTTCCACCCGGAATGGACAGACGAGGAAACACCATATATTTT.

The sample holds one count of this clonotype. This chain connects TRBV27 to TRBJ2-5; D may be TRBD1 (6 bases). Germline V CDR1 and CDR2: MNHEY, SMNVEV (reference sequence). Trimming took off 5 bases at V and 7 bases at J, with 20 bases between the two ends. CDR3 size: 15 residues. CDR3: CASSLTGQIVVTQYF. In nucleotides, the CDR3 is TGTGCCAGCAGTCTGACAGGTCAGATCGTGGTGACCCAGTACTTC.

There are many counts of this clonotype. The J gene is TRBJ1-2, the V gene TRBV3-1, with D uncertain. The CDR3 spans 14 residues. Trimming pared 1 base from V and 3 bases from J, leaving 9 bases between. Germline V CDR1 and CDR2: LGHDT, YNNKEL (reference sequence). The CDR3 region is CASSQVSEYYGYTF. CDR3 sequence (DNA): TGTGCCAGCAGCCAAGTATCGGAGTACTATGGCTACACCTTC.

This clonotype was seen at least ten times. The CDR3 DNA reads as TGTGCCAGCAGTGAGAGTCCTAGCGGGGAACCGAACAATGAGCAGTTCTTC. This codes for CASSESPSGEPNNEQFF. This rearrangement joins TRBV2 to TRBJ2-1; 9 bases align to TRBD2. With V trimmed by 3 bases and J by 5 bases, 11 bases remained unmatched. This CDR3 has 17 residues. Germline V lookup: CDR1 SNHLY, CDR2 FYNNEI.

Concerning this clonotype: One end of the junction varies from germline; a read error may be responsible. CDR3 DNA sequence: TGTGCCAGCAGCTCCGGCGGGGAAGAGACCCGGTACTTC. Residues: CASSSGGEETRYF. The chain combines TRBV7-3 with TRBJ2-5, with D tentatively TRBD2 (6 bases). The CDR3 is 13 amino acids. The V gene's germline CDR1 is SGHTA and CDR2 FQGTGA.

This clonotype was found a few times. The V call is TRBV5-1, the J call TRBJ2-4; weak D call: TRBD1 (6 bases). This CDR3 spans 19 amino acids. Germline V CDR1 and CDR2: SGHRS, YFSETQ. V was trimmed by 2 bases and J by 0 bases, leaving 21 bases between them. For the CDR3, the DNA is TGCGCCAGCAGCTTATTTAACAGGGCCTCGCCCCTAGCCAAAAACATTCAGTACTTC. As protein: CASSLFNRASPLAKNIQYF.

This clonotype has only a few counts. The V gene is TRBV20-1, the J gene TRBJ2-3; 7 bases fit TRBD1. The CDR3 is made up of 14 amino acids. Germline V gives CDR1 DFQATT, CDR2 SNEGSKA (reference sequence). After removal of 5 bases from V and 1 base from J, the junction contained 6 bases not matched to a gene. The CDR3 DNA reads as TGCAGTGCTCCCCTCACAGGGGGCACAGATACGCAGTATTTT. Residues: CSAPLTGGTDTQYF.

This clonotype was recorded only once. The chain links TRBV6-2 or TRBV6-3 to TRBJ1-2, with TRBD1 identical over 7 bases. This CDR3 is built from 14 residues. J gave up 10 bases and V 0 bases, and 8 bases lay outside the gene matches. The V gene's germline CDR1 is MNHEY and CDR2 SVGEGT. The CDR3 region is CASSYSNRGWDYTF. The DNA of the CDR3 is TGTGCCAGCAGTTACTCTAACAGGGGTTGGGACTACACCTTC.

This clonotype has at least ten counts. The chain joins TRBV18 to TRBJ1-1; 9 nucleotides agree with TRBD1. V was clipped by 2 bases and J by 0 bases; unmatched bases: 4. Germline assignment: CDR1 KGHSH and CDR2 LQKENI. This CDR3 has 16 amino acids. As DNA, the CDR3 is TGTGCCAGCTCACCAGGACAGGGGTCATTGAACACTGAAGCTTTCTTT. Encoded protein: CASSPGQGSLNTEAFF.

The gene calls are TRBV9 and TRBJ1-2, with D uncertain. This CDR3 region has 15 residues. Germline assignment: CDR1 SGDLS and CDR2 YYNGEE. Trimming removed 4 bases from V and 0 bases from J, with 13 bases in between. CDR3 residues: CASSSGRVANYGYTF. CDR3 DNA sequence: TGTGCCAGCAGCTCCGGACGGGTAGCTAACTATGGCTACACCTTC.

This clonotype has a count of ten or more. The J gene is TRBJ2-7, the V gene TRBV2; D unclear. Germline values: CDR1 SNHLY, CDR2 FYNNEI. V was cut by 6 bases and J by 2 bases, with 11 bases left in between. The CDR3 consists of 13 residues. The CDR3 nucleotides read TGTGCCAGCAGGGCAGGCGCTACCTACGAGCAGTACTTC. Translated: CASRAGATYEQYF. The variable domain in full, with the rest retrieved from reference TRBV2 and TRBJ2-7, is EPEVTQTPSHQVTQMGQEVILRCVPISNHLYFYWYRQILGQKVEFLVSFYNNEISEKSEIFDDQFSVERPDGSNFTLKIRSTKLEDSAMYFCASRAGATYEQYFGPGTRLTVT.

This clonotype has at least ten counts. The chain links TRBV7-9 to TRBJ1-1, with 7 positions matching TRBD1. The germline gives CDR1 SEHNR, CDR2 FQNEAQ (reference sequence). The CDR3 has 15 residues. V was pared by 1 base and J by 1 base, with 3 bases of the junction left unmatched. In DNA, the CDR3 is TGTGCCAGCAGCTTAGATGAGGGGGCGAACACTGAAGCTTTCTTT. Its translation: CASSLDEGANTEAFF.

The chain is built from TRBV7-6 and TRBJ2-3, with a tentative D call TRBD2 (6 bases). Germline CDR1 is SGHVS and CDR2 is FNYEAQ. The V gene lost 5 bases and the J gene lost 2 bases, with 17 bases spanning the gap. The CDR3 runs 16 residues. In DNA, the CDR3 is TGTGCCAGCAGCCAATGGACTATCCTTAACACAGATACGCAGTATTTT. This encodes CASSQWTILNTDTQYF. The complete variable domain, with remaining parts taken from reference TRBV7-6 and TRBJ2-3, reads GAGVSQSPRYKVTKRGQDVALRCDPISGHVSLYWYRQALGQGPEFLTYFNYEAQQDKSGLPNDRFSAERPEGSISTLTIQRTEQRDSAMYRCASSQWTILNTDTQYFGPGTRLTVL.

Concerning this clonotype itself: It may be a read error: a sequence one base away is much more abundant. The rearrangement links TRBV5-1 to TRBJ1-1, with no clear D. CDR1 and CDR2 from the germline V gene are SGHRS and YFSETQ. CDR3 length: 14 residues. CDR3 in DNA: TGCACCAGCGCCGGGAGGGTGCCGAGCACTGAAGCTTTCTTT. It codes for CTSAGRVPSTEAFF.